The clone carrying this TCR beta chain was counted a few times. Its antigen is undetermined. TCRdb re-derived calls from the 5' RACE reads in MiXCR, one entry per CDR3 protein. The sample carries more than 650,000 distinct CDR3 sequences, about 10% recorded once. The CDR3 consists of 15 residues. The germline V and J ends were trimmed by 0 bases and 10 bases, with 19 bases remaining between them. CDR1 and CDR2 from the germline V gene are SGHRS and YFSETQ. The data are from a study of CD8 T cells in ankylosing spondylitis. Whole-study results and caveats: Apparently characteristic of ankylosing spondylitis blood was a TCR beta motif (fewer than ten highly homologous variants). Earlier studies detected some motif variants in reactive arthritis synovial fluid and blood.

Sequences were obtained from blood, either unsorted or a sorted T cell fraction (not recorded which). The receptor's source is a male donor with ankylosing spondylitis. The chain combines TRBV5-1 with TRBJ1-2, with D possibly matching TRBD1 (5 bases). DNA of the CDR3: TGCGCCAGCAGCTTGGCCGATCTGCCGGGACGGGACTACACCTTC. Translated: CASSLADLPGRDYTF.